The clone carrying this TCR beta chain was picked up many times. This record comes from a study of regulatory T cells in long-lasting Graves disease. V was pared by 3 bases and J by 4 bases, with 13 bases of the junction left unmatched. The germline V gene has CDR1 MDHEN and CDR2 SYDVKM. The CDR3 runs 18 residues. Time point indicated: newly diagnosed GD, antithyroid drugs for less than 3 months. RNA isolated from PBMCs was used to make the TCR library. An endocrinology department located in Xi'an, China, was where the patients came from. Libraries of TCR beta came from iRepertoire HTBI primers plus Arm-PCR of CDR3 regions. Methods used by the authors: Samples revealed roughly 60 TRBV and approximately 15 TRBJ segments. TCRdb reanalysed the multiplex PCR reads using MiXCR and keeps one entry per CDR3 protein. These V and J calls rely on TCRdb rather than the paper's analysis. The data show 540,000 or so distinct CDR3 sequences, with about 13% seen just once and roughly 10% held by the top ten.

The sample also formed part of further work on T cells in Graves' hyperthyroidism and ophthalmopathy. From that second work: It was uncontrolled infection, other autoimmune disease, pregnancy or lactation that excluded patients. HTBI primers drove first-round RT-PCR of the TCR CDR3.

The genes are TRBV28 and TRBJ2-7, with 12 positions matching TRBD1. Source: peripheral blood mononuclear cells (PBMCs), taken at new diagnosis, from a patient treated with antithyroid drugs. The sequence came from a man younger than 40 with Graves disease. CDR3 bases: TGTGCCAGCAGTTTGGGGGACAGGGGGCGGACTCTCACTTACGAGCAGTACTTC. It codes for CASSLGDRGRTLTYEQYF.